The text below deals with one T cell receptor (beta chain). Sequencing used immunoSEQ multiplex PCR; TCRdb keeps in-frame clones, though not all of them. The table has 100,000 to 150,000 clones, approximately 92% seen once; the top ten hold 2.5% to 4%. The data derive from a study of T cell responses to AZD1222 COVID-19 vaccine. Germline V gene sequence: CDR1 SGHVS, CDR2 FQNEAQ. V was trimmed by 4 bases and J by 0 bases, leaving 13 bases between them. The CDR3 has 16 residues. This sample comprised peripheral blood, obtained on day 0 of AZD1222 vaccination. This TCR came from an adult in good health. The V call is TRBV7-8, the J call TRBJ2-1; possible D gene TRBD2, 5 bases. CDR3 sequence: CASSSRVQSSYNEQFF. The CDR3 DNA reads as TGTGCCAGCAGCTCGAGGGTCCAGAGCTCCTACAATGAGCAGTTCTTC.